This T cell receptor (beta chain) was captured in a study of T cells after yellow fever vaccination. Study background: Researchers used SMART-Seq v4 Ultra Low Input to prepare fractions that had low cell numbers. General observations from the study: Some clonotypes, a small share, were shared between CD4 and CD8 compartments. The study re-detected most primary-vaccination clones after the booster (around 96% CD4, approximately 87% CD8). Abundant contaminating clonotypes from the bulk population could appear in FACS-sorted repertoires.

Concerning this clonotype: Its antigen remains unidentified.

TCRdb redid the calling of the 5' RACE reads with MiXCR, one entry per CDR3 protein. Of 300,000 to 350,000 distinct CDR3 sequences listed, under 5% were seen once; the top ten hold 20% to 30%. V lost 1 base and J lost 6, with 17 bases in between. CDR3 length equals 16 residues. Germline CDR1 reads MGHRA; CDR2 reads YSYEKL. The sequences come from PBMCs, collected 5 days after the yellow fever booster vaccination. The TCR comes from a man between 18 and 29 years old who received the YFV17D yellow fever vaccine. This rearrangement joins TRBV4-1 to TRBJ2-3, with D possibly being TRBD1 or TRBD2 (5 bases each). As DNA, the CDR3 is TGCGCCAGCAGCCAAGGGGCTGGGGCCACGGGGGATACGCAGTATTTT. Translation: CASSQGAGATGDTQYF.